This TCR beta chain was profiled in a study of radiotherapy plus CTLA-4 blockade in lung cancer. Study-level points and caveats: Subsequent to radiotherapy plus ipilimumab, tumor-derived TCR clones underwent expansion in blood.

The CDR3 has 13 residues. Looked up from germline, CDR1 is SGDLS and CDR2 is YYNGEE. Trimming took 0 bases from V and 6 from J, leaving 8 bases between them. Profiling relied on immunoSEQ multiplex PCR, and the TCRdb table lists in-frame clones only, not all of them. The table shows about 110,000 clones, with 85% to 90% occurring only once. Notes on this clone: The antigen remains unidentified.

The study gave focal radiation plus ipilimumab CTLA-4 blockade to patients with chemo-refractory metastatic non-small-cell lung cancer. The sample consisted of peripheral blood, taken from a patient treated with radiotherapy plus ipilimumab. The TCR sequence derives from a human donor with non-small cell lung cancer that progressed on radiotherapy plus ipilimumab. Some clones in this sample may be carry-over from other donors' samples. The chain uses TRBV9 and TRBJ2-3; D remains ambiguous. As DNA, the CDR3 is TGTGCCAGCAGCGTAGACACTGGGGATACGCAGTATTTT. Translating it yields CASSVDTGDTQYF. Full variable domain (remainder filled in from reference TRBV9 and TRBJ2-3): DSGVTQTPKHLITATGQRVTLRCSPRSGDLSVYWYQQSLDQGLQFLIQYYNGEERAKGNILERFSAQQFPDLHSELNLSSLELGDSALYFCASSVDTGDTQYFGPGTRLTVL.